Given below is one TCR beta chain in context. Its specificity is not known. This sample is drawn from a study of a mutant IDH1 vaccine in newly diagnosed glioma. Study information: Of treated patients, around 60% were men and roughly 38% women, averaging around 40 years.

Assay used: immunoSEQ multiplex PCR; TCRdb lists only in-frame clones, some missing. The data show 55,000 to 70,000 clones, with around 79% seen just once and roughly 8.2% held by the top ten. Broader study findings: The occurrence of vaccine-induced immune responses was seen in around 95% of patients.

With V trimmed by 3 bases and J by 4 bases, 4 bases remained unmatched. CDR3 length equals 15 residues. The germline CDR1 and CDR2 sequences are PRHDT and FYEKMQ (reference sequence). Time point noted: baseline, week 1 (first vaccination visit). Treatment of the sample: pre-vaccination baseline after standard-of-care therapy. The V and J genes are TRBV13 and TRBJ1-3; TRBD1 agrees at 9 bases. The origin of this receptor is a man aged 45-60 years with glioma. The sample here was PBMCs, taken from a glioma patient treated with radiotherapy, temozolomide or both. CDR3 in DNA: TGTGCCAGCAGCTTCGGGACAGGGCAGGGAAACACCATATATTTT. Translated: CASSFGTGQGNTIYF.